A single sample is the source of the 28 T cell receptor beta chains below, sequenced in a study of blood T cell repertoires in COVID-19. Produced via immunoSEQ multiplex PCR; TCRdb's table is partial and in-frame only. This table has almost 95,000 clones, approximately 70% appearing once. Material: peripheral blood. These receptors were taken from an older woman in a cohort sampled during active or convalescent COVID-19.

The chain carries TRBV13 and TRBJ2-3, with 7 bases that match TRBD1. V was clipped by 4 bases and J by 2 bases; unmatched bases: 6. The CDR3 has 15 amino acids. The germline CDR1 and CDR2 sequences are PRHDT and FYEKMQ (reference sequence). The DNA for the CDR3 is TGTGCCAGCAGCTCCAACAGGGGCCCCACAGATACGCAGTATTTT. Encoded protein: CASSSNRGPTDTQYF.

The chain is built from TRBV15 and TRBJ1-3; no definite D call. Trimming removed 3 bases at V and 0 bases at J, with 12 bases between. Per the germline V gene, CDR1 is LNHNV and CDR2 is YYDKDF (reference sequence). The CDR3 spans 16 residues. This chain's CDR3 is CATSSDGRFSGNTIYF. As DNA, the CDR3 is TGTGCCACCAGCAGTGACGGGAGGTTCTCTGGAAACACCATATATTTT.

This chain links TRBV4-3 with TRBJ1-1, with a tentative D call TRBD1 (5 bases). CDR1 is LGHNA and CDR2 is YSLEER in the germline V gene. The CDR3 runs to 14 residues. V was shortened by 5 bases and J by 1 base, with 11 bases between the two germline ends. The chain's CDR3 is CASSDLGANTEAFF. The CDR3 nucleotides read TGCGCCAGCAGCGACTTAGGGGCGAACACTGAAGCTTTCTTT.

The chain employs TRBV5-1 and TRBJ1-1; D is unresolved. The CDR3 extends over 14 amino acids. Trimming cost V 4 bases and J 4 bases, with 14 bases left between them. From germline, CDR1 is SGHRS and CDR2 YFSETQ. CDR3 bases: TGCGCCAGCAGCAGCGTGCGGGGTCTCACTGAAGCTTTCTTT. Translating it yields CASSSVRGLTEAFF.

The chain uses TRBV29-1 and TRBJ1-2; D is undetermined. Germline V CDR1 and CDR2: SQVTM, ANQGSEA. The CDR3 runs 13 residues. Between the trimmed V and J ends, which lost 7 bases and 2 bases, there was a span of 14 bases. CDR3 DNA sequence: TGCAGCGGCCAGACCTCGACAAACTATGGCTACACCTTC. It specifies CSGQTSTNYGYTF.

This clone was detected only a few times. The chain employs TRBV5-1 and TRBJ1-5; D remains ambiguous. CDR3 length equals 12 residues. Germline V gene sequence: CDR1 SGHRS, CDR2 YFSETQ. Trimming took 0 bases from V and 7 from J, leaving 5 bases between them. This CDR3 is CASSLDGQPQHF. CDR3 bases: TGCGCCAGCAGCTTGGACGGGCAGCCCCAGCATTTT.

V is TRBV9 and J is TRBJ1-4; TRBD1 matches at 12 bases. This CDR3 has 17 amino acids. Per the germline V gene, CDR1 is SGDLS and CDR2 is YYNGEE. V dropped 3 bases and J dropped 3; count of bases not matched to a gene: 6. The CDR3 DNA reads as TGTGCCAGCAGCGCCCGGGACAGGGGGCTTCCTAATGAAAAACTGTTTTTT. Translated, it gives CASSARDRGLPNEKLFF. The full variable domain, in which reference TRBV9 and TRBJ1-4 provide the parts outside the CDR3, is DSGVTQTPKHLITATGQRVTLRCSPRSGDLSVYWYQQSLDQGLQFLIQYYNGEERAKGNILERFSAQQFPDLHSELNLSSLELGDSALYFCASSARDRGLPNEKLFFGSGTQLSVL.

The chain is built from TRBV28 and TRBJ2-2; D not resolved. Trimming took 6 bases from V and 0 from J, leaving 14 bases between them. Germline CDR1 reads MDHEN; CDR2 reads SYDVKM. The CDR3 has 16 amino acids. CDR3 sequence: CASRIDTVTNTGELFF. DNA for the CDR3: TGTGCCAGCAGAATAGACACTGTGACGAACACCGGGGAGCTGTTTTTT.

The rearrangement joins TRBV30 to TRBJ2-3, with D tentatively TRBD2 (5 bases). The germline gives CDR1 GTSNPN, CDR2 SVGIG (reference sequence). V shed 0 bases and J shed 9 bases, with 10 bases lying between them. This CDR3 contains 12 residues. The CDR3 sequence is CAWSVPSGTQYF. The CDR3 nucleotides read TGTGCCTGGAGTGTTCCTTCGGGGACGCAGTATTTT.

The DNA of the CDR3 is TGTGCCAGTAGCATAACCCCAAGACCGACAGGGAACTATGGCTACACCTTC. Its protein is CASSITPRPTGNYGYTF. V usage is TRBV19 and J usage is TRBJ1-2; 7 positions agree with TRBD1. The CDR3 is 17 residues long. J was trimmed by 2 bases and V by 6 bases; bases with no gene match: 15. Per germline, CDR1 LNHDA and CDR2 SQIVND (reference sequence).

This clone came up a few times. This rearrangement joins TRBV18 to TRBJ2-2; D unresolved. CDR3 length: 15 residues. V lost 5 bases and J lost 2, with 12 bases in between. Germline assignment: CDR1 KGHSH and CDR2 LQKENI. CDR3 DNA: TGTGCCAGCTCATTTTCCGGTCTAAACACCGGGGAGCTGTTTTTT. Encoded protein: CASSFSGLNTGELFF.

The CDR3 region is CASSETGGVAGYTF. The CDR3 bases are TGTGCCAGCAGCGAGACAGGGGGCGTAGCTGGCTACACCTTC. This chain links TRBV28 with TRBJ1-2; 10 bases agree with TRBD1. V was pared by 6 bases and J by 7 bases, with 8 bases of the junction left unmatched. The CDR3 is made up of 14 amino acids. Germline CDR1 and CDR2: MDHEN and SYDVKM.

This chain links TRBV28 with TRBJ2-7; 8 nucleotides agree with TRBD2. The germline gives CDR1 MDHEN, CDR2 SYDVKM. CDR3 length: 12 amino acids. V lost 5 bases, J lost 12 bases, and 9 bases stayed unmatched. The CDR3 DNA sequence: TGTGCCAGCAGTCTTGCGGGGGGTGTCTTGTACTTC. Its translation: CASSLAGGVLYF.

The genes are TRBV5-5 and TRBJ1-1, with a weak D call TRBD1 (5 bases). Germline CDR1 is SGHKS and CDR2 is YYEKEE (reference sequence). The CDR3 totals 15 residues. V was pared by 1 base and J by 1 base, with 11 bases between. The chain's CDR3 is CASSLIPGKNTEAFF. CDR3 coding DNA: TGTGCCAGCAGCTTGATCCCAGGGAAGAACACTGAAGCTTTCTTT.

This clone was detected only once. J is TRBJ2-5 and V is TRBV27, with D unresolved. This CDR3 contains 14 residues. Germline CDR1 is MNHEY and CDR2 is SMNVEV (reference sequence). The ends were cut back, 2 bases at V and 7 bases at J, with 14 bases in the middle. The CDR3 sequence is CASSLDRVSRTQYF. The CDR3 nucleotides read TGTGCCAGCAGTTTAGACCGGGTCTCCAGGACCCAGTACTTC.

The chain links TRBV12-3 or TRBV12-4 to TRBJ1-2; possible D gene TRBD1, 5 bases. V was pared by 7 bases and J by 8 bases, with 17 bases between. The CDR3 runs to 13 residues. CDR3 protein: CASTPPGDYGYTF. CDR3 nucleotide sequence: TGTGCCAGCACCCCCCCGGGGGATTACGGCTACACCTTC.

This chain connects TRBV5-1 to TRBJ1-2, with D possibly matching TRBD1 (5 bases). From germline, CDR1 is SGHRS and CDR2 YFSETQ. V was pared by 4 bases and J by 3 bases, with 10 bases between. The CDR3 extends over 13 amino acids. The CDR3 DNA reads as TGCGCCAGCAGCCCGGGACTAGACTATGGCTACACCTTC. It yields the protein CASSPGLDYGYTF.

In its sample, this clone was seen once. The rearrangement links TRBV5-1 to TRBJ1-1; the D gene is possibly TRBD1 (6 bases). The CDR3 has 15 residues. Germline CDR1 and CDR2: SGHRS and YFSETQ. With 4 bases removed from V and 1 base from J, the gap between germline ends came to 14 bases. The CDR3 DNA is TGCGCCAGCAGCCCGGACAGCCGAGGGAACACTGAAGCTTTCTTT. Translation gives CASSPDSRGNTEAFF.

This sequence joins TRBV6-6 and TRBJ1-2, with 7 bases that match TRBD1. Germline V gene sequence: CDR1 MNHNY, CDR2 SVGAGI (reference sequence). This CDR3 has 14 residues. The ends lost 6 bases at V and 3 bases at J; junction bases unmatched: 7. The CDR3 sequence: CASRRNTGDYGYTF. The CDR3 DNA reads as TGTGCCAGCAGAAGGAACACAGGGGACTATGGCTACACCTTC.

The genes are TRBV10-1 and TRBJ1-2; D might be TRBD1 (6 bases). The CDR3 has 13 residues. V was pared by 0 bases and J by 4 bases, with 6 bases between. Germline CDR1 and CDR2: WNHNN and SYGVQD (reference sequence). The CDR3 protein is CASSESGAYGYTF. CDR3 coding DNA: TGCGCCAGCAGTGAGTCGGGGGCCTATGGCTACACCTTC.

The table lists this clone with a count of one. This chain links TRBV2 with TRBJ1-1; 8 bases agree with TRBD1. From germline, CDR1 is SNHLY and CDR2 FYNNEI. J lost 6 bases, V lost 7 bases, and 13 bases had no gene match. This CDR3 spans 15 amino acids. The CDR3 spells CASKLETGVSSEAFF. DNA for the CDR3: TGTGCCAGCAAACTAGAGACAGGGGTTTCATCTGAAGCTTTCTTT. Full variable domain (rest looked up from reference TRBV2 and TRBJ1-1): EPEVTQTPSHQVTQMGQEVILRCVPISNHLYFYWYRQILGQKVEFLVSFYNNEISEKSEIFDDQFSVERPDGSNFTLKIRSTKLEDSAMYFCASKLETGVSSEAFFGQGTRLTVV.

This chain joins TRBV6-5 and TRBJ2-7; 9 bases agree with TRBD1. Germline CDR1 is MNHEY and CDR2 is SVGAGI. V lost 6 bases and J lost 4; bases outside the gene matches: 10. This CDR3 region has 15 residues. The CDR3 nucleotides read TGTGCCAGCAGACCCGGACAGGGGATAAGGTACGAGCAGTACTTC. This codes for CASRPGQGIRYEQYF.

The V and J genes are TRBV28 and TRBJ2-2; D may be TRBD1 (5 bases). V lost 3 bases to trimming and J lost 1 base, with 12 bases between them. This CDR3 contains 16 residues. Germline CDR1 is MDHEN and CDR2 is SYDVKM. CDR3 region: CASSLSAGQNTGELFF. DNA of the CDR3: TGTGCCAGCAGTTTGTCTGCAGGGCAGAACACCGGGGAGCTGTTTTTT.

This rearrangement joins TRBV9 to TRBJ2-3, with 10 bases aligning to TRBD2. V was clipped by 0 bases and J by 5 bases; unmatched bases: 9. This CDR3 is built from 17 residues. Germline loops: CDR1 SGDLS, CDR2 YYNGEE. CDR3 amino acids: CASSVEFSGGPRDTQYF. CDR3 nucleotides: TGTGCCAGCAGCGTAGAGTTTAGCGGGGGGCCCCGAGATACGCAGTATTTT.

The chain couples TRBV2 to TRBJ2-3; D remains ambiguous. The V and J ends lost 8 bases and 2 bases respectively, with 11 bases between them. Germline V gene lookup returns CDR1 SNHLY and CDR2 FYNNEI. The CDR3 loop spans 13 amino acids. CDR3: CASRDGVTDTQYF. DNA for the CDR3: TGTGCCAGCCGAGACGGAGTCACAGATACGCAGTATTTT.

The rearrangement uses TRBV7-2 and TRBJ2-5; 13 bases are shared with TRBD2. The germline gives CDR1 SGHTA, CDR2 FQGNSA. The CDR3 runs to 18 residues. Trimming removed 5 bases from V and 7 bases from J; junction bases left unmatched: 16. This CDR3 is CASSQWTSGGPKSGTQYF. The CDR3 DNA follows: TGTGCCAGCAGCCAATGGACTAGCGGGGGCCCCAAGTCGGGGACCCAGTACTTC.

This chain connects TRBV3-1 (or the pseudogene TRBV3-2) to TRBJ1-2, with D perhaps TRBD1 (6 bases). V was shortened by 0 bases and J by 7 bases, with 18 bases between the two germline ends. The CDR3 length is 16 residues. The germline V gene encodes CDR1 LGHDT and CDR2 YNNKEL (reference sequence). The CDR3 region has the DNA TGTGCCAGCAGCCAAGACGCCCTCCTCTCAGGGGTTGGCTACACCTTC. Translating gives CASSQDALLSGVGYTF.

The CDR3 reads CASSIGQGREKLFF. In DNA, the CDR3 is TGTGCCAGTAGTATAGGACAGGGAAGGGAAAAACTGTTTTTT. This chain connects TRBV19 to TRBJ1-4; 7 nucleotides match TRBD1. The CDR3 length is 14 residues. V shed 1 base, J shed 8 bases, and the junction held 4 bases outside the gene matches. Germline V CDR1 and CDR2: LNHDA, SQIVND (reference sequence).